The rows below give T cell receptor beta chains drawn from one sample of a study of Ad26.COV2.S vaccination and SARS-CoV-2 variants. Produced via immunoSEQ multiplex PCR; TCRdb's table is partial and in-frame only. Among roughly 320,000 clones listed, about nine tenths were seen once. Sequencing was performed on peripheral blood, taken in a trial of Ad26.COV2.S vaccine versus placebo. The receptors shown here come from a person between 18 and 65 years old who received the Ad26.COV2.S COVID-19 vaccine or a placebo. CDR3s include the opening cysteine and the closing phenylalanine or tryptophan. The D gene is left open where the match is weak. Clone size is shown for a subset of rows, as once, few, many or a class of expanded clone.

D gene	V gene	clone size	J gene	CDR3 protein	CDR3 DNA
TRBD1	TRBV19	NA	TRBJ1-2	CASSRTGNLNYGYTF	TGTGCCAGTAGCCGGACAGGGAATCTTAACTATGGCTACACCTTC
TRBD1	TRBV4-2	few	TRBJ1-5	CASSQDLQGNQPQHF	TGTGCCAGCAGCCAAGACCTACAGGGGAATCAGCCCCAGCATTTT
NA	TRBV5-4	NA	TRBJ1-1	CASSPKGGNTEAFF	TGTGCCAGCAGCCCCAAAGGAGGGAACACTGAAGCTTTCTTT
NA	TRBV6-5	NA	TRBJ1-2	CASSDRLSYGYTF	TGTGCCAGCAGCGACAGGCTCAGCTATGGCTACACCTTC
NA	TRBV30	NA	TRBJ1-1	CAWSTGKSHREAFF	TGTGCCTGGAGTACCGGGAAAAGTCATAGAGAAGCTTTCTTT
NA	TRBV29-1	NA	TRBJ2-3	CSVVPFLGGVTDTQYF	TGCAGCGTCGTACCCTTCCTAGGGGGGGTCACAGATACGCAGTATTTT
NA	TRBV3-1/TRBV3-2	NA	TRBJ2-3	CASSQLGRGISDTQYF	TGTGCCAGCAGCCAACTGGGCAGGGGTATATCAGATACGCAGTATTTT
NA	TRBV7-2	NA	TRBJ1-6	CASSLDRNNSPLHF	TGTGCCAGCAGCTTAGACAGAAATAATTCACCCCTCCACTTT
NA	TRBV15	once	TRBJ1-2	CATSRDTLYGYTF	TGTGCCACCAGCAGAGATACACTCTATGGCTACACCTTC
NA	TRBV14	NA	TRBJ2-2	CASSRQVNTGELFF	TGTGCCAGCAGCCGACAGGTTAACACCGGGGAGCTGTTTTTT
NA	TRBV2	NA	TRBJ1-4	CASTIDRFATNEKLFF	TGTGCCAGCACCATAGACAGATTTGCAACTAATGAAAAACTGTTTTTT
TRBD1	TRBV7-9	NA	TRBJ2-7	CASSTRQGALVHEQYF	TGTGCCAGCAGCACCAGACAGGGGGCATTAGTCCACGAGCAGTACTTC
NA	TRBV6-2/TRBV6-3	once	TRBJ1-5	CASSYSIFPQHF	TGTGCCAGCAGTTATTCTATCTTTCCCCAGCATTTT
TRBD1	TRBV9	NA	TRBJ1-1	CASSVGTGGPLNTEAFF	TGTGCCAGCAGCGTAGGTACAGGGGGTCCCTTAAACACTGAAGCTTTCTTT
TRBD1	TRBV7-3	NA	TRBJ2-5	CASSFGTGGLETQYF	TGTGCCAGCAGCTTCGGGACAGGGGGCTTGGAGACCCAGTACTTC
NA	TRBV9	NA	TRBJ1-6	CASSVGPAGNSPLHF	TGTGCCAGCAGCGTTGGGCCAGCCGGGAATTCACCCCTCCACTTT
TRBD1	TRBV29-1	NA	TRBJ2-1	CSVEKRQGNEQFF	TGCAGCGTTGAGAAGCGACAGGGCAATGAGCAGTTCTTC
TRBD2	TRBV2	NA	TRBJ2-3	CAIGTSGADTQYF	TGTGCCATCGGGACTAGCGGGGCAGATACGCAGTATTTT
TRBD2	TRBV6-5	NA	TRBJ2-7	CASSNGGGTVEQYF	TGTGCCAGCAGCAACGGGGGGGGCACGGTCGAGCAGTACTTC
NA	TRBV11-2	NA	TRBJ1-6	CASSYNKAARAPLHF	TGTGCCAGCAGCTACAATAAAGCCGCCAGGGCCCCCCTCCACTTT
NA	TRBV6-5	NA	TRBJ2-1	CASTIGGGYMNEQFF	TGTGCCAGCACCATAGGGGGGGGCTACATGAATGAGCAGTTCTTC
TRBD2	TRBV7-6	NA	TRBJ2-7	CASSPGGGGSYEQYF	TGTGCCAGCAGCCCGGGCGGGGGAGGCTCCTACGAGCAGTACTTC
NA	TRBV5-8	NA	TRBJ1-2	CASSPDNYYGYTF	TGTGCCAGCAGCCCTGACAACTACTATGGCTACACCTTC